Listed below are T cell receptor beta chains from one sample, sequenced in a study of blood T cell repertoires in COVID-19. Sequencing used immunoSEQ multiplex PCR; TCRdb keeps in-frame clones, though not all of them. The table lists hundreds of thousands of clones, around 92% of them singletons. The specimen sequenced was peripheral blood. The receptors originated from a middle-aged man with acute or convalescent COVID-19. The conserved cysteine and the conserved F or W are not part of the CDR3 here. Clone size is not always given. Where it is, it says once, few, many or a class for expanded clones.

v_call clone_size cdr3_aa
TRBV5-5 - ASSQRPEKITGANVLT
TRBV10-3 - AISELGARGTEAF
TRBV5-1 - ASSFDWSSNQPQH
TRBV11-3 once ASSLARAGELF
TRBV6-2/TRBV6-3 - ASSYAQEKLF
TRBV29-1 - SVAGQGIYEQY
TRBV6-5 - ASRETGAESYEQY
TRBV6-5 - ASSRGNQPQH
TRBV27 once ASSFLNQPQH
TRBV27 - APTVPCENIQY
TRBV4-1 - ASSQGATGNTEAF
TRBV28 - ASIFGSTDTQY
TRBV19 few ASSTGTGNSPLH
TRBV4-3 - ASSLATANYGYT
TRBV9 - ASSAKGQGINNEQF
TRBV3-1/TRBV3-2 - ASSQGRSYEQY
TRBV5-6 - ASSLGGLALGGEQY
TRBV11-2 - ASDGTPKDGYT
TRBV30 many AWSVYAEAF
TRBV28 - ASRGQVYEQY
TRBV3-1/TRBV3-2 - ASSHLDRGNEQF
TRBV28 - AKEGLQY
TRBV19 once ASKRTGNSNQPQH
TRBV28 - ASSYDPRTGDNQPQH
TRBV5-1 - ASSLLGRGGGTDTQY
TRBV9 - ASSGGGLNTEAF
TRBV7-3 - ASSLNPPGTSVDNEQF
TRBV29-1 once SVDNIQGIGYNEQF
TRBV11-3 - ASSSTLAGGPDTQY
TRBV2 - ASSEQKNTGELF
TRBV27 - ASKERETYEQY
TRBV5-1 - ASSLGTDLLNTEAF
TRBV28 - ASSGPPKGGAFFNEQY
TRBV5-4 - ASSLRGGPTDTQY
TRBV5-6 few ASSSSLAGGLEQF
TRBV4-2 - ASSQDFSGGAETQY
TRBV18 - ASSPPQGLVSGNTIY
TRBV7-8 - ASSFGRLLSYNEQF
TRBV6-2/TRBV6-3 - ASSTSGDTTYEQY
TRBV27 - ASSPNGRSVPGGYT
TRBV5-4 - ASSKEGAGDGARGYT
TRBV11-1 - ASSLAYGTGNEQF
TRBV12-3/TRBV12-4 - ASSLSADTQY
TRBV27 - ASSLSGQGFSYNSPLH
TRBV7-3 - ASSPHRDSNGYT
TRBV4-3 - ASSQYRQATSSNEKLF
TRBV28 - ASRTGTEVYAF
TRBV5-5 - ASSPNQREGLVREQY
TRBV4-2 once ASSQEGRGREQF
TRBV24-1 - ATRQGVGPQH
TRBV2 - ASQGQRSYNEQF
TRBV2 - ASNVYRGDYGYT
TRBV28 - ASRLQGASYGYT
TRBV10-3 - AISGGTDTEAF
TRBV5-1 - ASSFPLAREADTQY
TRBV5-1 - ASSLEQGYADTQY
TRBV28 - ASSRTGVRETQY
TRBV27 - ASSLVGGSSYNSPLH